This TCR beta chain appears in the sequencing data of a study of T-cell reconstitution after alpha-beta-depleted transplantation in children (dated by TCRdb to 2016 to 2018). Some background on the complete study: Using TCR repertoire profiling, the study quantitatively followed how T-cell immune reconstitution unfolded in children after TCRalphabeta/CD19-depleted allogeneic hematopoietic cell transplantation.

The method behind the library was PCR. For sequencing, an Illumina HiSeq 2500 was employed. Molecular barcoding was employed in the preparation of TCR libraries, with unique molecular identifiers being used to normalize TCRbeta repertoire quantification. The raw public reads went through TCRdb reprocessing: fastp at Q25, MiXCR clone calling, in-frame beta chains kept. Entries that share a CDR3 protein sequence are merged under the most common genes and DNA. Counted in this sample were about 270,000 distinct CDR3 sequences; nearly 10% of them appeared once. The ten largest clones take up about 9.5% of the sample. Per the germline V gene, SGDLS is the CDR1 and YYNGEE is the CDR2. The CDR3 goes from the cysteine to the phenylalanine over 12 residues. The read is trimmed to its CDR3 DNA, 36 bases read in frame from base 1. On this clonotype itself: It has no known antigen specificity. At one of its ends the junction is not consistent with the germline gene, which may arise from a read error.

The receptor was derived from a human donor who donated a stem cell graft to a child with SCID. Recombination connected TRBV9 to TRBJ2-7, with 9 bases matching TRBD1. This specimen was PBMCs from the stem cell graft donor, taken from the stem cell graft. The CDR3 region has the sequence CASSAQGQGIHF. At the DNA level, the sequence is TGTGCCAGCAGCGCCCAAGGACAGGGGATTCACTTC.